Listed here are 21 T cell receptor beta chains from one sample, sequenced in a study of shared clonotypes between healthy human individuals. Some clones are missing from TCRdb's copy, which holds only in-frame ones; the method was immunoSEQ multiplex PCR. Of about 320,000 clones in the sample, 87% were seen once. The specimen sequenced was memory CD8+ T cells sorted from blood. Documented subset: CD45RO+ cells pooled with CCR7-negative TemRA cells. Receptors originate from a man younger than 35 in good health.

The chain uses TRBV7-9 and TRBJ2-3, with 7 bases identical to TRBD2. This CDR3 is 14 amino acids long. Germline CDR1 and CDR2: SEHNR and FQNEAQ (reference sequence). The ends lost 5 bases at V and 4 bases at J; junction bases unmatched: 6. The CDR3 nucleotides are TGTGCCAGCAGCCCCTGGGAGGGCCCAGATACGCAGTATTTT. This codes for CASSPWEGPDTQYF.

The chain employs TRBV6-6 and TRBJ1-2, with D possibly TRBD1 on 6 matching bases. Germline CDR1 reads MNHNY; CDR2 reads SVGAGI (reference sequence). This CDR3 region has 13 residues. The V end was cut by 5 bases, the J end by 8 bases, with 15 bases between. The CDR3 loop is CASSDPGGQGYTF. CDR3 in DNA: TGTGCCAGCAGTGACCCTGGGGGGCAAGGCTACACCTTC.

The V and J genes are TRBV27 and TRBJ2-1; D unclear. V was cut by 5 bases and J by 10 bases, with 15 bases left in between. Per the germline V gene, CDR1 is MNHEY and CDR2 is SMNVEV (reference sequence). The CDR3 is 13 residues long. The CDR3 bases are TGTGCCAGCAGTCTCGGCCCTGCAAGGGAGCAGTTCTTC. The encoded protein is CASSLGPAREQFF.

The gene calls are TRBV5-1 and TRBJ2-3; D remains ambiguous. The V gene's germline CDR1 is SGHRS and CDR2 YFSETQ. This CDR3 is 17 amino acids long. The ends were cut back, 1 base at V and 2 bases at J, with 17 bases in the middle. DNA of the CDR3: TGCGCCAGCAGCTTGAACCATATCGGTGGAGTCACAGATACGCAGTATTTT. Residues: CASSLNHIGGVTDTQYF.

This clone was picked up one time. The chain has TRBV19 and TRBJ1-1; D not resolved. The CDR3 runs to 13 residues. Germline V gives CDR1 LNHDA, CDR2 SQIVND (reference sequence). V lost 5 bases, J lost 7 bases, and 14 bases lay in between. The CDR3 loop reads CASSPQADHEAFF. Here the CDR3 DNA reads TGTGCCAGTAGTCCCCAGGCAGATCATGAAGCTTTCTTT.

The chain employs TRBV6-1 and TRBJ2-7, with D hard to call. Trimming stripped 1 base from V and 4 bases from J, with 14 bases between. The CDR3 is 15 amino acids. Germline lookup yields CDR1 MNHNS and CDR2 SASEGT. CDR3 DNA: TGTGCCAGCAGTGAAGGACTCGGGCTCTTATACGAGCAGTACTTC. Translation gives CASSEGLGLLYEQYF.

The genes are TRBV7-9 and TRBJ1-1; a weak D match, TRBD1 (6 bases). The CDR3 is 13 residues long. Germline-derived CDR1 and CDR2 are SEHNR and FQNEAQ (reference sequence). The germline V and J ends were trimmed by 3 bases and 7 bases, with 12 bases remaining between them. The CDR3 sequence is CASSLGHFSEAFF. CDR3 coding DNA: TGTGCCAGCAGCTTGGGACACTTCAGTGAAGCTTTCTTT. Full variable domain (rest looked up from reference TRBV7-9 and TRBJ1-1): DTGVSQNPRHKITKRGQNVTFRCDPISEHNRLYWYRQTLGQGPEFLTYFQNEAQLEKSRLLSDRFSAERPKGSFSTLEIQRTEQGDSAMYLCASSLGHFSEAFFGQGTRLTVV.

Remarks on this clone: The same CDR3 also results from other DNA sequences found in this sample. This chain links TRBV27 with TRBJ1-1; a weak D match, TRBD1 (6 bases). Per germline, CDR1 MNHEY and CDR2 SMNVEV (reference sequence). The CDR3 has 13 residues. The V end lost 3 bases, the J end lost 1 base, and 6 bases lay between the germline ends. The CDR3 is CASSLDRNTEAFF. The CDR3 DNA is TGTGCCAGCAGTTTGGACAGGAACACTGAAGCTTTCTTT.

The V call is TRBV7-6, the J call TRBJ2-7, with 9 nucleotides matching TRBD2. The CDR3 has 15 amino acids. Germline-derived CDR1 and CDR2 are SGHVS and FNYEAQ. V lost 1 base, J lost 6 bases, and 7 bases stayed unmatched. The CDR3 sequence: CASSLEAGGLGEQYF. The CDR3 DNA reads TGTGCCAGCAGCTTAGAGGCGGGAGGGTTAGGCGAGCAGTACTTC.

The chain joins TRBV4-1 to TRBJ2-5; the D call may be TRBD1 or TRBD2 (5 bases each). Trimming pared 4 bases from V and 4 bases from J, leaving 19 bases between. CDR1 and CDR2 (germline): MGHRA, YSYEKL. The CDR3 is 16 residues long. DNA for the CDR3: TGCGCCAGCAGCCCGGGAAAAGGGGTCTCCCGAGAGACCCAGTACTTC. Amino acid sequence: CASSPGKGVSRETQYF.

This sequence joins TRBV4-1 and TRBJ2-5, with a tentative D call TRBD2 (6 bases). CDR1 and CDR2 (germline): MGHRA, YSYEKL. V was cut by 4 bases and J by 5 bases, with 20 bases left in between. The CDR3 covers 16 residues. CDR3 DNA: TGCGCCAGCAGCCTCCAGCCCTACATGGAGGGCGAGACCCAGTACTTC. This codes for CASSLQPYMEGETQYF.

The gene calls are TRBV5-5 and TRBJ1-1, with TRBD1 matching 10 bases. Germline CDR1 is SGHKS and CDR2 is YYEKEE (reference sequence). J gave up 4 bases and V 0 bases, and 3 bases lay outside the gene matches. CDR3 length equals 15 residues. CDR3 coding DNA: TGTGCCAGCAGCTTGGTGGGACAGGGGCCCACTGAAGCTTTCTTT. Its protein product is CASSLVGQGPTEAFF.

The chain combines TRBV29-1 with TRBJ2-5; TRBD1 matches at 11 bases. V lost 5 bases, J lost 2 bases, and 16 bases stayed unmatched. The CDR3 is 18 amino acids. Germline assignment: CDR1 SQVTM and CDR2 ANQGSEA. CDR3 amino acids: CSVTNQGRTGGWQETQYF. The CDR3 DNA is TGCAGCGTTACCAACCAGGGGCGGACAGGGGGCTGGCAAGAGACCCAGTACTTC.

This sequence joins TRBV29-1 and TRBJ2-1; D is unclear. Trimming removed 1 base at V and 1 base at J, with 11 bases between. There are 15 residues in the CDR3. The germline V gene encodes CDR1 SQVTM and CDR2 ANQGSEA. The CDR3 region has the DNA TGCAGCGTTGAAGGGTCAGCAATATCCTACAATGAGCAGTTCTTC. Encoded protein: CSVEGSAISYNEQFF.

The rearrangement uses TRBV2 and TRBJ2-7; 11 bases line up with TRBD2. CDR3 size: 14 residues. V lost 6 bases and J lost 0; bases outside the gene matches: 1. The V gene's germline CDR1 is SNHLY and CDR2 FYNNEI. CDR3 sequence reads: CASRGLAASYEQYF. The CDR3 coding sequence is TGTGCCAGCAGGGGACTAGCGGCCTCCTACGAGCAGTACTTC.

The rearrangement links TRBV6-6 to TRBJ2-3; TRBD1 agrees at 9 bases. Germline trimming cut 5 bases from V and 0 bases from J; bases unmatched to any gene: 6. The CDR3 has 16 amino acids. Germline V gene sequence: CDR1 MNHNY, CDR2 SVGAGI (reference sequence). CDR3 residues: CASSNPDRGSTDTQYF. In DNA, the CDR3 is TGTGCCAGCAGTAATCCGGACAGGGGAAGCACAGATACGCAGTATTTT.

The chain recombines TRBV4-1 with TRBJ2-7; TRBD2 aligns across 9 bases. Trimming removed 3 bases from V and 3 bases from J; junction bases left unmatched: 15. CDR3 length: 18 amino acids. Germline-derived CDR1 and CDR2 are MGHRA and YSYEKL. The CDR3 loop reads CASSHKSSGGTPLYEQYF. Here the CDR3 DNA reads TGCGCCAGCAGCCACAAGTCCAGCGGGGGGACCCCTCTCTACGAGCAGTACTTC.

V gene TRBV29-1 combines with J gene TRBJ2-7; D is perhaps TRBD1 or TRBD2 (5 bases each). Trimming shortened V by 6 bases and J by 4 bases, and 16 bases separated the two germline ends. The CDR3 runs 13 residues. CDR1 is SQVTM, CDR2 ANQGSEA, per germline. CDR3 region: CSVTLGRSYEQYF. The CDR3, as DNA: TGCAGCGTGACCCTGGGACGGAGTTACGAGCAGTACTTC.

The CDR3 spells CASSLNRLAGGEQYF. CDR3 sequence (DNA): TGTGCCAGCAGCTTAAATAGACTAGCGGGAGGCGAGCAGTACTTC. The chain recombines TRBV7-9 with TRBJ2-7; 13 bases fit TRBD2. In germline, CDR1 is SEHNR, CDR2 FQNEAQ (reference sequence). CDR3 length equals 15 residues. With V trimmed by 2 bases and J by 6 bases, 4 bases remained unmatched.

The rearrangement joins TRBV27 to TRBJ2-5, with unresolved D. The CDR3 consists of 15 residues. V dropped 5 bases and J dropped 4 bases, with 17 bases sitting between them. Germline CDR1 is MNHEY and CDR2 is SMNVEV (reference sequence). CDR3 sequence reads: CASSLTRNIRETQYF. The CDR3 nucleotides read TGTGCCAGCAGTCTCACCCGCAATATAAGAGAGACCCAGTACTTC.

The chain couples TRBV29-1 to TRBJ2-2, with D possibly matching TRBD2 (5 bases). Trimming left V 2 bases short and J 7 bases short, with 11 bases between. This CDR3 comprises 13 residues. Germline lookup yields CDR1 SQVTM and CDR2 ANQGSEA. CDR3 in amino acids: CSVEQAEDGELFF. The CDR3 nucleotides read TGCAGCGTTGAACAGGCGGAGGACGGGGAGCTGTTTTTT.